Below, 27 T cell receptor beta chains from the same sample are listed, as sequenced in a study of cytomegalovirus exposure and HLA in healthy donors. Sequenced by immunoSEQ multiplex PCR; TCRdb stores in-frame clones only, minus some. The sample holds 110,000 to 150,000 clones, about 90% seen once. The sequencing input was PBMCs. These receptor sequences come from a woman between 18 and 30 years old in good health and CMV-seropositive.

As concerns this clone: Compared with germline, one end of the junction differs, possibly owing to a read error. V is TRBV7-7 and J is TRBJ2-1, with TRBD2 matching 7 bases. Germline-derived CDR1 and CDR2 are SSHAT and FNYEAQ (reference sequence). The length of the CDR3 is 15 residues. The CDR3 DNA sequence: TGTGCTAGCAGCTTAGAAGCGGGGCCCTACAATGAGCAGTTCTTC. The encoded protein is CASSLEAGPYNEQFF. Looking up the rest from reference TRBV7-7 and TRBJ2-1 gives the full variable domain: GAGVSQSPRYKVTKRGQDVTLRCDPISSHATLYWYQQALGQGPEFLTYFNYEAQPDKSGLPSDRFSAERPEGSISTLTIQRTEQRDSAMYRCASSLEAGPYNEQFFGPGTRLTVL.

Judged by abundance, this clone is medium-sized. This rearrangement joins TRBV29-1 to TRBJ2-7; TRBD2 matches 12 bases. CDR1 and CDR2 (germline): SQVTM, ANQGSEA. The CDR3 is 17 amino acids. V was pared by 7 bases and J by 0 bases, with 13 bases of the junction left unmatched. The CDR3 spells CSAAGTSGHQSSYEQYF. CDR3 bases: TGCAGCGCCGCCGGGACTAGCGGGCATCAAAGCTCCTACGAGCAGTACTTC.

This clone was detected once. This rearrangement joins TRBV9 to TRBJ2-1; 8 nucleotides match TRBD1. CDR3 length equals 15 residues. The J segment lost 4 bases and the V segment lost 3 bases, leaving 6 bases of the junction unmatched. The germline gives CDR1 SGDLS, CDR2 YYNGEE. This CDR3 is CASSDTGGTYNEQFF. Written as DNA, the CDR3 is TGTGCCAGCAGCGACACAGGGGGTACTTACAATGAGCAGTTCTTC.

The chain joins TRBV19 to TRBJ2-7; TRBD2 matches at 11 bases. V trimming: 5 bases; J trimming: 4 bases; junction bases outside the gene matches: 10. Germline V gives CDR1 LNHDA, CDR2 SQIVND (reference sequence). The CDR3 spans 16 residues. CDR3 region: CASSESSGGPTYEQYF. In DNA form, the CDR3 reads TGTGCCAGTAGTGAATCTAGCGGGGGGCCCACTTACGAGCAGTACTTC.

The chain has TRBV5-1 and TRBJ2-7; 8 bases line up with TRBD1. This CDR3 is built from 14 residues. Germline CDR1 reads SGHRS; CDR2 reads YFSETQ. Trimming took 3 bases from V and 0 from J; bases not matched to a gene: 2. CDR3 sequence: CASSSGQASYEQYF. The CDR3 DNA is TGCGCCAGCAGCTCGGGACAGGCCTCCTACGAGCAGTACTTC.

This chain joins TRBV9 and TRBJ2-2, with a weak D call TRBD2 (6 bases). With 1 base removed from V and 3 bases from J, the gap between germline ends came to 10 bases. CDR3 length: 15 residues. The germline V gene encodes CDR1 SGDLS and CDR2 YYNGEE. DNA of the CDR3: TGTGCCAGCAGCGTAACCCTAGCGTACACCGGGGAGCTGTTTTTT. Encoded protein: CASSVTLAYTGELFF. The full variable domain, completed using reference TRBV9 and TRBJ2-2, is DSGVTQTPKHLITATGQRVTLRCSPRSGDLSVYWYQQSLDQGLQFLIQYYNGEERAKGNILERFSAQQFPDLHSELNLSSLELGDSALYFCASSVTLAYTGELFFGEGSRLTVL.

In DNA, the CDR3 is TGTGCCAGCAGCTTGCCTGGGACTAGCGGGAGAGGGTACGAGCAGTACTTC. It yields the protein CASSLPGTSGRGYEQYF. This chain joins TRBV7-9 and TRBJ2-7, with TRBD2 identical over 14 bases. After removal of 3 bases from V and 4 bases from J, the junction contained 8 bases not matched to a gene. Germline V gives CDR1 SEHNR, CDR2 FQNEAQ (reference sequence). This CDR3 is built from 17 residues.

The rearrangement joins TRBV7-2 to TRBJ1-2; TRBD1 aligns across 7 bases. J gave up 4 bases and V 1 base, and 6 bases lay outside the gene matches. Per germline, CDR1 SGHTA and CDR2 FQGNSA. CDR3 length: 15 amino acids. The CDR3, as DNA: TGTGCCAGCAGCTTAGGGCCGGGACAGCTCTATGGCTACACCTTC. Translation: CASSLGPGQLYGYTF.

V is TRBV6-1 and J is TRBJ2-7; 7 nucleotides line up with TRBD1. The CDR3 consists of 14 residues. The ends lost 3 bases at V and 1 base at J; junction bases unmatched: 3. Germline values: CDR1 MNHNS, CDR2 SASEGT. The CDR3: CASSDGTESYEQYF. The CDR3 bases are TGTGCCAGCAGTGATGGGACAGAGTCCTACGAGCAGTACTTC.

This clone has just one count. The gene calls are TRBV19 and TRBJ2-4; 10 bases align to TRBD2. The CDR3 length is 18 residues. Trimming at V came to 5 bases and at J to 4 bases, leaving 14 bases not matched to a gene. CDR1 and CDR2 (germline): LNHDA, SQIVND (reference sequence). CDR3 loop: CASSPRTSGTTTKNIQYF. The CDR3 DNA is TGTGCCAGTAGTCCCCGGACTAGCGGCACAACTACTAAAAACATTCAGTACTTC.

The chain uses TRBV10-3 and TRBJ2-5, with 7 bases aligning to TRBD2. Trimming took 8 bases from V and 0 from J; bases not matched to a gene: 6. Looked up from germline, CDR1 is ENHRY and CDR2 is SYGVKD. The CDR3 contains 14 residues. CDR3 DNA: TGTGCCATCGGTACGGCGGGGGACCAAGAGACCCAGTACTTC. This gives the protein CAIGTAGDQETQYF.

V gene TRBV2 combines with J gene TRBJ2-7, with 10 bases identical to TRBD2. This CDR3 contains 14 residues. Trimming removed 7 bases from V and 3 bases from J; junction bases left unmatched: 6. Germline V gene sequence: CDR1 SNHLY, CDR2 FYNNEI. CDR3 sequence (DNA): TGTGCCAGCAAGGGACTAGCGTCGGTCTACGAGCAGTACTTC. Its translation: CASKGLASVYEQYF.

CDR3 in amino acids: CASSRTGLTNEKLFF. CDR3 DNA: TGCGCCAGCAGCCGTACAGGGCTGACTAATGAAAAACTGTTTTTT. The gene calls are TRBV4-1 and TRBJ1-4, with D tentatively TRBD1 (6 bases). With 4 bases removed from V and 2 bases from J, the gap between germline ends came to 11 bases. The CDR3 has 15 amino acids. Per germline, CDR1 MGHRA and CDR2 YSYEKL.

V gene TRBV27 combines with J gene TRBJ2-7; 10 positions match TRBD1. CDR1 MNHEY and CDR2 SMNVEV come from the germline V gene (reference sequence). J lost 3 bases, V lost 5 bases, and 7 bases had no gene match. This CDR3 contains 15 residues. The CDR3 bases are TGTGCCAGCAGTCTTACTGGGACAGGGGACTACGAGCAGTACTTC. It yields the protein CASSLTGTGDYEQYF.

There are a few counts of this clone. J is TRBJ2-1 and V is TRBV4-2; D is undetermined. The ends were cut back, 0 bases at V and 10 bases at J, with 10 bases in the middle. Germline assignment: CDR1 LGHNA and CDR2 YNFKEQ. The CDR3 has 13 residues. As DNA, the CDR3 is TGTGCCAGCAGCCAAGATCAAACCCGGGAGCAGTTCTTC. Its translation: CASSQDQTREQFF.

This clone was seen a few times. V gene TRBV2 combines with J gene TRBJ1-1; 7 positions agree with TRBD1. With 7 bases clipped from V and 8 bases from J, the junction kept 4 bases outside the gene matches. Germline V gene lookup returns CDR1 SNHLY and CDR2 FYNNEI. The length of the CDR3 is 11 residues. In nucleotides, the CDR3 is TGTGCCAGCATAAGACAGGGCGAAGCTTTCTTT. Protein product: CASIRQGEAFF.

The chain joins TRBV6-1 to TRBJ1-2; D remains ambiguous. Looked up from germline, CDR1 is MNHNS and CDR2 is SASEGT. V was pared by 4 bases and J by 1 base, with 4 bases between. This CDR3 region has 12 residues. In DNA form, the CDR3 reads TGTGCCAGCAGTGGCGTTAACTATGGCTACACCTTC. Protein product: CASSGVNYGYTF.

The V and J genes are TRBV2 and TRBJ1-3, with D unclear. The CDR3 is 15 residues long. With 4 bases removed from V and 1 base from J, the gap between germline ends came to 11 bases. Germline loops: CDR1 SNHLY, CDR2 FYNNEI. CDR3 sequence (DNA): TGTGCCAGCAGTGGCTCCGGAGGGTCTGGAAACACCATATATTTT. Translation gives CASSGSGGSGNTIYF.

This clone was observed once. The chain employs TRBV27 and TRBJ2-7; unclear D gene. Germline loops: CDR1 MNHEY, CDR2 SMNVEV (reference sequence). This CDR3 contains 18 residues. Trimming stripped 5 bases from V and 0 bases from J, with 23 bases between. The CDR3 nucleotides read TGTGCCAGCAGTCCCGACCCCGAAACCAGACGGAGCTCCTACGAGCAGTACTTC. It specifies CASSPDPETRRSSYEQYF.

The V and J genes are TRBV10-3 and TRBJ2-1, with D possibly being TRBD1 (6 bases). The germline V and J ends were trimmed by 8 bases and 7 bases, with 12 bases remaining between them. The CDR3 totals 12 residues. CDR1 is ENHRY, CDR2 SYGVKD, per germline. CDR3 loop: CAIGQGMNEQFF. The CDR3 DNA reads TGTGCCATCGGGCAGGGGATGAATGAGCAGTTCTTC.

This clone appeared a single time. The CDR3, as DNA: TGTGCCAGCAGCTTAGGACTAGCGGTGTACAATGAGCAGTTCTTC. This gives the protein CASSLGLAVYNEQFF. The genes are TRBV11-3 and TRBJ2-1; 9 bases match TRBD2. The CDR3 consists of 15 residues. Germline loops: CDR1 SGHNT, CDR2 YENEEA. With 1 base clipped from V and 4 bases from J, the junction kept 2 bases outside the gene matches.

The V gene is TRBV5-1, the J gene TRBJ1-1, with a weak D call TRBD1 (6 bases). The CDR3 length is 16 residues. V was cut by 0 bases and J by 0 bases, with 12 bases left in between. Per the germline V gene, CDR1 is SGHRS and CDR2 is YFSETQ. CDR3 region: CASSLAGALMNTEAFF. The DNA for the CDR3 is TGCGCCAGCAGCTTGGCAGGGGCCCTTATGAACACTGAAGCTTTCTTT.

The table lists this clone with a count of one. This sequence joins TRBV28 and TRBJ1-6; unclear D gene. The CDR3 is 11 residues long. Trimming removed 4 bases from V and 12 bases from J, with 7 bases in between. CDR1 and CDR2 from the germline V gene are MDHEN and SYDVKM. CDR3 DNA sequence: TGTGCCAGCAGTTCCCTAGGACCCCTCCACTTT. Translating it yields CASSSLGPLHF. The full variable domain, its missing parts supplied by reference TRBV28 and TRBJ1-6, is DVKVTQSSRYLVKRTGEKVFLECVQDMDHENMFWYRQDPGLGLRLIYFSYDVKMKEKGDIPEGYSVSREKKERFSLILESASTNQTSMYLCASSSLGPLHFGNGTRLTVT.

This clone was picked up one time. The CDR3 here is CASSLDRGLTNYGYTF. The CDR3 nucleotides are TGTGCCAGCAGCTTAGATCGGGGTCTGACTAACTATGGCTACACCTTC. This chain joins TRBV7-9 and TRBJ1-2, with D unclear. The CDR3 length is 16 residues. The V end lost 1 base, the J end lost 0 bases, and 12 bases lay between the germline ends. From germline, CDR1 is SEHNR and CDR2 FQNEAQ (reference sequence).

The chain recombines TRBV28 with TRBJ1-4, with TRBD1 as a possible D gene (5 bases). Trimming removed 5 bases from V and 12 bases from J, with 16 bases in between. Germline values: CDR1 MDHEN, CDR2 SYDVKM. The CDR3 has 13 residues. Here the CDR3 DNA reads TGTGCCAGCAGTCAACTCGCCCGGGGGGAACTGTTTTTT. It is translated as CASSQLARGELFF.

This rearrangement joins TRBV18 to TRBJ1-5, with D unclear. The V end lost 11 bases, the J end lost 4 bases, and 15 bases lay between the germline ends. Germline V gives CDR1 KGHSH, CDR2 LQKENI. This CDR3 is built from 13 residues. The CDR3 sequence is CASAVEWNQPQHF. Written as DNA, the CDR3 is TGTGCCTCGGCGGTAGAATGGAATCAGCCCCAGCATTTT.

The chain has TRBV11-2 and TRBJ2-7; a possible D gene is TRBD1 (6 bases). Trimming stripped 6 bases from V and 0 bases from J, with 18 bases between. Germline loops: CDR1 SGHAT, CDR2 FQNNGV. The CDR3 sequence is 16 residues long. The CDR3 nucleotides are TGTGCCAGCAGAGACCTGACAGGCCTGAGCTCCTACGAGCAGTACTTC. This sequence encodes CASRDLTGLSSYEQYF.